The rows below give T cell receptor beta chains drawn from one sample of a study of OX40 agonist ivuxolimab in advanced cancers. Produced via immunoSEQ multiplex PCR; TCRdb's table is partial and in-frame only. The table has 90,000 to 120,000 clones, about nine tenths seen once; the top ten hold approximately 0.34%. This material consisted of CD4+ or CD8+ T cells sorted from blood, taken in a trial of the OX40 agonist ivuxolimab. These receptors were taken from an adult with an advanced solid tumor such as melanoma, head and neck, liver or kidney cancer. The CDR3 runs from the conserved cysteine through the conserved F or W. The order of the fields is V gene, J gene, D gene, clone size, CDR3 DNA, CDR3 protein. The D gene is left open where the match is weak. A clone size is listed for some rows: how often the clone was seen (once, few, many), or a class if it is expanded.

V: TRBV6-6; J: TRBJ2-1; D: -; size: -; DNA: TGTGCCAGCACCGTAAGCTCCTACAATGAGCAGTTCTTC; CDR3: CASTVSSYNEQFF
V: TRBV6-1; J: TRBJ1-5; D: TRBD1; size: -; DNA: TGTGCCAGCAGTCCGGGACAGGGCAATCAGCCCCAGCATTTT; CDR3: CASSPGQGNQPQHF
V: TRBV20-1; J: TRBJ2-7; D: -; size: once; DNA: TGCAGTGCTGGGGGCTCCTACGAGCAGTACTTC; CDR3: CSAGGSYEQYF
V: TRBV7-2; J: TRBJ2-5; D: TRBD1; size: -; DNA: TGTGCCAGCTCCCGTCAACAGGGGGCGAAAGAGACCCAGTACTTC; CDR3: CASSRQQGAKETQYF
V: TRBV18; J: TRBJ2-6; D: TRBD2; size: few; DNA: TGTGCCAGCTCACCTCCGAGCGGGAGGGTGTCTGGGGCCAACGTCCTGACTTTC; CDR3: CASSPPSGRVSGANVLTF
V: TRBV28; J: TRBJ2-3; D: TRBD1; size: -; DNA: TGTGCCAGCAGTAAGACAGGGGGCACAGATACGCAGTATTTT; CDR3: CASSKTGGTDTQYF
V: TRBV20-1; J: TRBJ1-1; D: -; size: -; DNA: TGCAGTGCTAGCCCTGTCACTGAAGCTTTCTTT; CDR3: CSASPVTEAFF
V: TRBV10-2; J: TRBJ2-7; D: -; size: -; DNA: TGCGCCAGCAGTGACTACGAGCAGTACTTC; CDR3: CASSDYEQYF
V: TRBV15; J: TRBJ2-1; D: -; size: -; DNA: TGTGCCACCAGCAGAGACAGGGTCGAACATGAGCAGTTCTTC; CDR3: CATSRDRVEHEQFF
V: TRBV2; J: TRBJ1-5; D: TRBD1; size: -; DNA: TGTGCCAGCAGCCGACAGGGGAGCAATCAGCCCCAGCATTTT; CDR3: CASSRQGSNQPQHF
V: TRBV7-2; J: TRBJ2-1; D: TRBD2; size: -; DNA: TGTGCCAGCAGCTTAGGAGGTAGCGGGAGAAATGAGCAGTTCTTC; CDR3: CASSLGGSGRNEQFF
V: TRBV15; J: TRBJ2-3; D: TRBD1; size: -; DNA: TGTGCCACCAGCAGATCTCAGGGGGCAGATACGCAGTATTTT; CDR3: CATSRSQGADTQYF
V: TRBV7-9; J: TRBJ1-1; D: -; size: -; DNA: TGTGCCAGCAGCTTAGGCCAGGGGAACACTGAAGCTTTCTTT; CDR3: CASSLGQGNTEAFF
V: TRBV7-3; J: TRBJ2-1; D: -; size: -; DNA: TGTGCCAGCAGCTTAGGCGTCAGCTCCTACAATGAGCAGTTCTTC; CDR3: CASSLGVSSYNEQFF
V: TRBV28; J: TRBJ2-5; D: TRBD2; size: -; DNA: TGTGCCAGCAGTTTATCCAGGAGACTAGCGGGAATGGAGACCCAGTACTTC; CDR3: CASSLSRRLAGMETQYF
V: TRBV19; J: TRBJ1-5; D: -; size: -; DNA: TGTGCCAGTAGTATTACCAGGCCTCATGAGTGGCCCCAGCATTTT; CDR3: CASSITRPHEWPQHF
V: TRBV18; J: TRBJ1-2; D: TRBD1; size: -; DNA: TGTGCCAGCTCACCAAGGACAGGGAATGGCTACACCTTC; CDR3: CASSPRTGNGYTF
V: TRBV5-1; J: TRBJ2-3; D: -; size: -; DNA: TGCGCCAGCAGCTGGGGGGAGTTGACAGATACGCAGTATTTT; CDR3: CASSWGELTDTQYF
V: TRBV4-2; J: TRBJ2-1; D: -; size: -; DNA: TGTGCCAGCAGCCGACGACGGTGGGAGCAGTTCTTC; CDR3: CASSRRRWEQFF
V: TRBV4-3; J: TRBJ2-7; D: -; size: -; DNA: TGCGCCAGCAGCCAAGAAGTAACTACCACGAGGGAGCAGTACTTC; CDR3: CASSQEVTTTREQYF
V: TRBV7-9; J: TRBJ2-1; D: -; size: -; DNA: TGTGCCAGCAGCTTAGTGGCTAGCTACAATGAGCAGTTCTTC; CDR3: CASSLVASYNEQFF
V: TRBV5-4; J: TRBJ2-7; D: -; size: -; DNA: TGTGCCAGCAGCTTAAAGGGGGTGGACGAGCAGTACTTC; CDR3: CASSLKGVDEQYF
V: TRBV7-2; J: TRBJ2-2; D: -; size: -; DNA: TGTGCCAGCAGCTTAGCGCCGGCAGCGAACACCGGGGAGCTGTTTTTT; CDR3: CASSLAPAANTGELFF
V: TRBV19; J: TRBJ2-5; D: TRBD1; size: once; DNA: TGTGCCAGTAGTGCTAACAGGGGCCAAGAGACCCAGTACTTC; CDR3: CASSANRGQETQYF
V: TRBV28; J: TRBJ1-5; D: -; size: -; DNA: TGTGCCAGCAGTTTTAATCTCGGGACCAATCAGCCCCAGCATTTT; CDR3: CASSFNLGTNQPQHF